Sequencing of this T cell receptor beta chain was carried out in a study of T cell responses to AZD1222 COVID-19 vaccine (TCRdb year 2021). About the full investigation: Because spike-specific TCR depth and breadth did not differ between the two schedules, AZD1222 recipients who got a second dose at roughly 4 weeks were pooled with those who got a second dose at roughly 12 weeks. TCR sequencing covered roughly 230 trial participants: roughly 200 given two doses of AZD1222 and around 26 given two doses of MenACWY control vaccine. Enrollment into the trials was organized by age into subgroups of 18-55, 56-69 and 70-plus years, and those subgroups contained roughly 150, 30 and 60 TCR-sequenced participants, respectively.

In the case of this clone: Which antigen it targets is not known. No clone much larger than this one lies a single base away; base qualities are absent.

Counted from cysteine to phenylalanine, this CDR3 has 14 amino acids. Only the CDR3 region is kept as DNA, spanning 42 bases read in frame from base 1. V is pared back by 2 bases and J by 4 bases, with 11 bases lying between the germline termini. CDR1 and CDR2 are read off the germline V gene as ENHRY and SYGVKD. The CDR3 regions of human TCRbeta chains were analyzed by immunosequencing. The original methods were these. Repertoire TCRs were checked for matches against a reference library of SARS-CoV-2-specific TCRs that had been generated using the MIRA antigen-specificity platform. Breadth meant the fraction of unique TCRs that were SARS-CoV-2-associated, whereas depth meant the fraction of total T cells that were SARS-CoV-2-associated. Each spike-specific TCR was assigned to its reactive spike region and to a CD4 or CD8 class using the MIRA data. Log10-transformed breadth and depth values were compared by one-way ANOVA with Sidak's multiple comparisons tests. Not all clones reach the TCRdb copy of this immuneACCESS table, which keeps in-frame sequences only. Checked studies attribute under half of the gap to unresolved V genes and leave the rest unexplained. V, J and clone size reflect that table, while D and trimming were determined from the DNA. This sample has 95,000 to 150,000 clones in its table, and around 87% of those were observed once. The ten biggest clones cover about 3.7% of the sample.

The time point label here, explained by the study, means: baseline before first vaccination. Vaccinee samples were obtained from the UK trials COV001 and COV002, which included a single-blind randomized controlled phase 2/3 trial of AZD1222 (ChAdOx1 nCoV-19) in healthy adults. Trial participant PBMC samples were collected at day 0 and day 28 after the second dose for TCRbeta chain sequencing. The investigation overall reported the following: Because no day 14 peak-response samples were available, the repertoires could be characterized only after the peak T cell response. The vaccine-associated CD4 TCRs covered the entire spike protein, and the dominant responses fell in regions 160-218 and 743-854. The 56-69-year group was small, and its depth increase did not reach significance, likely because of low power. Most participants were white British and females outnumbered males, and the authors suggested that clonal diversity may have been underestimated. Conclusions about previously exposed vaccinees were limited because only a handful of AZD1222 recipients were SARS-CoV-2 seropositive at baseline. A significant rise in spike-specific TCR breadth and depth was observed after two AZD1222 doses relative to day 0 and relative to MenACWY recipients. Epitopes outside the regions mutated in the B.1.351 and B.1.1.7 variants were reportedly recognized by nearly half of the unique spike-specific TCRs.

The sequencing used peripheral blood, collected on day 0 of AZD1222 vaccination. This TCR derives from an adult in good health. In this chain, TRBV10-3 is recombined with TRBJ1-1; the D gene is perhaps TRBD1, from 6 matching bases. The CDR3 reads CAISEGTGLTEAFF. The DNA sequence reads TGTGCCATCAGTGAGGGTACAGGGCTCACTGAAGCTTTCTTT.